Below, 15 T cell receptor beta chains from the same sample are listed, as sequenced in a study of blood T cell repertoires in COVID-19. Measured with immunoSEQ multiplex PCR; TCRdb has only the in-frame clones, and not every one. The table shows approximately 97,000 clones, with around 73% occurring only once. Sequencing used peripheral blood. The receptors derive from a man in his sixties with active or convalescent COVID-19.

The chain joins TRBV2 to TRBJ2-7, with 9 bases identical to TRBD1. The V gene end was trimmed by 6 bases and the J gene end by 7 bases; junction bases not matched to a gene: 7. CDR1 is SNHLY and CDR2 is FYNNEI in the germline V gene. The CDR3 spans 13 residues. CDR3 DNA: TGTGCCAGCAGACCCGACAGGGGGGATGAGCAGTACTTC. This translates into CASRPDRGDEQYF.

This chain joins TRBV28 and TRBJ2-3, with 9 positions matching TRBD2. CDR1 is MDHEN, CDR2 SYDVKM, per germline. V lost 8 bases to trimming and J lost 3 bases; unmatched junction nucleotides: 12. The CDR3 runs 16 residues. For the CDR3, the DNA is TGTGCCAGCTCCCTTTTTAGCGGGAGAACGACAGATACGCAGTATTTT. Its translation is CASSLFSGRTTDTQYF.

CDR3 loop: CASSYMLNTEAFF. CDR3 sequence (DNA): TGCGCCAGCAGCTACATGCTGAACACTGAAGCTTTCTTT. The chain carries TRBV5-1 and TRBJ1-1; no clear D. CDR3 length equals 13 residues. V gave up 3 bases and J gave up 0 bases, with 6 bases separating them. Germline assignment: CDR1 SGHRS and CDR2 YFSETQ.

Only one count was recorded for this clone. This specimen includes other DNA sequences encoding the same CDR3. The genes are TRBV9 and TRBJ2-3; D is possibly TRBD2 (5 bases). CDR1 is SGDLS and CDR2 is YYNGEE in the germline V gene. V gave up 0 bases and J gave up 0 bases, with 5 bases separating them. The length of the CDR3 is 14 residues. The CDR3 DNA is TGTGCCAGCAGCGTAGGAGGGAGCACAGATACGCAGTATTTT. It encodes CASSVGGSTDTQYF.

The gene calls are TRBV4-1 and TRBJ2-2; 16 bases are shared with TRBD2. This CDR3 comprises 22 residues. The V gene end was trimmed by 0 bases and the J gene end by 0 bases; junction bases not matched to a gene: 10. Germline-derived CDR1 and CDR2 are MGHRA and YSYEKL. Written as DNA, the CDR3 is TGCGCCAGCAGCCAAGAGCCGGGACTAGCGGGAGGGCCCCAATCGAACACCGGGGAGCTGTTTTTT. This sequence encodes CASSQEPGLAGGPQSNTGELFF.

The V call is TRBV4-1, the J call TRBJ2-7, with D perhaps TRBD2 (5 bases). This CDR3 comprises 15 residues. The V gene lost 1 base and the J gene lost 3 bases, with 13 bases spanning the gap. Germline CDR1 and CDR2: MGHRA and YSYEKL. The CDR3 spells CASSQAALGGYEQYF. CDR3 DNA: TGCGCCAGCAGCCAAGCTGCCCTCGGAGGCTACGAGCAGTACTTC.

This chain uses TRBV28 with TRBJ2-6; 9 bases fit TRBD1. V was clipped by 3 bases and J by 0 bases; unmatched bases: 6. This CDR3 is 18 amino acids long. Per the germline V gene, CDR1 is MDHEN and CDR2 is SYDVKM. The CDR3 loop is CASSFPGQGFSGANVLTF. DNA for the CDR3: TGTGCCAGCAGTTTCCCCGGACAGGGGTTCTCTGGGGCCAACGTCCTGACTTTC.

The chain links TRBV7-9 to TRBJ1-2; 7 nucleotides match TRBD1. Germline V gene sequence: CDR1 SEHNR, CDR2 FQNEAQ (reference sequence). J lost 4 bases, V lost 7 bases, and 15 bases had no gene match. The CDR3 contains 16 residues. This CDR3 is CASTSNDRALSYGYTF. The CDR3, as DNA: TGTGCCAGCACCTCAAACGACAGGGCCCTATCCTATGGCTACACCTTC. The variable domain in full, with the rest retrieved from reference TRBV7-9 and TRBJ1-2, is DTGVSQNPRHKITKRGQNVTFRCDPISEHNRLYWYRQTLGQGPEFLTYFQNEAQLEKSRLLSDRFSAERPKGSFSTLEIQRTEQGDSAMYLCASTSNDRALSYGYTFGSGTRLTVV.

The rearrangement uses TRBV19 and TRBJ2-2; 8 bases fit TRBD1. The V gene's germline CDR1 is LNHDA and CDR2 SQIVND (reference sequence). Trimming at V came to 3 bases and at J to 5 bases, leaving 8 bases not matched to a gene. CDR3 length: 16 amino acids. The CDR3 here is CASSMGQGAGTGELFF. The CDR3 DNA is TGTGCCAGTAGTATGGGGCAGGGGGCAGGTACCGGGGAGCTGTTTTTT.

Here the CDR3 DNA reads TGTGCCAGCAGCTTGGTTTCTAGCGGGAGGTCCGTGTTCTACAATGAGCAGTTCTTC. It encodes CASSLVSSGRSVFYNEQFF. The chain joins TRBV5-8 to TRBJ2-1; 11 nucleotides line up with TRBD2. The CDR3 has 19 amino acids. Germline V gene data show CDR1 as SGHTS and CDR2 as YDEGEE. The junction had 11 bases not matched to a gene; V was cut back by 0 bases and J by 3 bases.

This clone was seen a few times. J is TRBJ2-1 and V is TRBV7-9; TRBD1 is a possible D gene (5 bases). Germline V lookup: CDR1 SEHNR, CDR2 FQNEAQ (reference sequence). V was cut by 8 bases and J by 5 bases, with 19 bases left in between. The CDR3 spans 15 residues. The CDR3 nucleotides read TGTGCCAGCCCCGTTGACGGCAGGGAACACAATGAGCAGTTCTTC. Translating it yields CASPVDGREHNEQFF.

The genes are TRBV28 and TRBJ2-7; 7 bases are shared with TRBD1. Germline CDR1 is MDHEN and CDR2 is SYDVKM. The CDR3 covers 14 residues. The V and J ends lost 6 bases and 4 bases, in that order; junction bases with no gene match: 9. CDR3 bases: TGTGCCAGCAGCCCAGGGACAGTTCGGTACGAGCAGTACTTC. Translation: CASSPGTVRYEQYF.

V is TRBV28 and J is TRBJ2-7; TRBD2 matches 8 bases. V trimming: 7 bases; J trimming: 7 bases; junction bases outside the gene matches: 12. The germline V gene encodes CDR1 MDHEN and CDR2 SYDVKM. This CDR3 region has 14 residues. The CDR3 here is CASKTPGGVGEQYF. CDR3 bases: TGTGCCAGCAAAACCCCGGGAGGGGTGGGGGAGCAGTACTTC.

V and J are TRBV10-3 and TRBJ2-7; TRBD2 aligns across 9 bases. V was clipped by 6 bases and J by 3 bases; unmatched bases: 6. The germline gives CDR1 ENHRY, CDR2 SYGVKD. This CDR3 has 14 amino acids. The CDR3 protein is CAISPRAGGYEQYF. CDR3 bases: TGTGCCATCAGCCCCCGAGCGGGAGGCTACGAGCAGTACTTC.

The chain links TRBV6-5 to TRBJ1-1; 9 bases agree with TRBD1. Germline V CDR1 and CDR2: MNHEY, SVGAGI. The trim removed 6 bases at V and 4 bases at J, leaving 3 bases unmatched. The CDR3 sequence is 13 residues long. In nucleotides, the CDR3 is TGTGCCAGCAGGGGGGGACAGGGCACTGAAGCTTTCTTT. Protein sequence: CASRGGQGTEAFF.